The 10 T cell receptor beta chains in this list originate from one sample, sequenced in a study of molecular identifiers for immune sequencing clone quantification. TCRdb independently ran MiXCR on the PCR reads; one entry per CDR3 protein. The table lists fewer than 350,000 distinct CDR3 sequences, about 21% of them singletons. The sequencing input was naive CD8+ T cells from blood, with Jurkat cell RNA spiked in. Stated subset: FACS-sorted CD8+CD4-CCR7+CD45RA+ naive T cells. These receptors were obtained from a human donor in good health. Some libraries in this study had Jurkat cell RNA spiked in.

This clonotype was seen repeatedly, ten times or more. The chain carries TRBV29-1 and TRBJ1-1, with D perhaps matching TRBD1 (6 bases). The ends were cut back, 5 bases at V and 8 bases at J, with 12 bases in the middle. Germline V CDR1 and CDR2: SQVTM, ANQGSEA. The CDR3 extends over 11 amino acids. The chain's CDR3 is CSVTETGEAFF. CDR3 coding DNA: TGCAGCGTTACAGAGACAGGCGAAGCTTTCTTT.

In this sample, this clonotype turned up many times. The CDR3 is CASSRRVFAYEQYF. The CDR3 DNA reads as TGTGCCAGCAGTCGGAGGGTTTTCGCCTACGAGCAGTACTTC. The chain uses TRBV28 and TRBJ2-7; maybe TRBD2 (6 bases). Germline V gene lookup returns CDR1 MDHEN and CDR2 SYDVKM. Trimming shortened V by 5 bases and J by 2 bases, and 13 bases separated the two germline ends. This CDR3 comprises 14 residues.

This clonotype appeared a single time. This clone may be a read error of a much larger clone one base away. The V call is TRBV13, the J call TRBJ1-1, with D possibly TRBD1 on 6 matching bases. The CDR3 runs 16 residues. Germline V gene sequence: CDR1 PRHDT, CDR2 FYEKMQ (reference sequence). CDR3 loop: CASSLGGGSPRVEAFF. The CDR3 nucleotides read TGTGCCAGCAGCCTAGGGGGGGGGTCCCCGAGGGTTGAAGCTTTCTTT.

This clonotype was counted ten times or more. V usage is TRBV4-3 and J usage is TRBJ2-3; 11 bases line up with TRBD2. The germline CDR1 and CDR2 sequences are LGHNA and YSLEER. Trimming removed 2 bases from V and 6 bases from J; junction bases left unmatched: 7. The CDR3 has 16 amino acids. The CDR3 is CASSQSTSGASDTQYF. The CDR3 nucleotides are TGCGCCAGCAGCCAATCGACTAGCGGGGCCTCGGATACGCAGTATTTT.

This clonotype appeared many times. J is TRBJ2-3 and V is TRBV7-2; D may be TRBD2 (6 bases). The CDR3 consists of 14 residues. Germline CDR1 reads SGHTA; CDR2 reads FQGNSA. V lost 5 bases, J lost 6 bases, and 15 bases lay in between. CDR3 DNA: TGTGCCAGCAGCCCCAGTGGGGGGTTGGATACGCAGTATTTT. It specifies CASSPSGGLDTQYF.

This clonotype turned up a few times. The genes are TRBV6-2 or TRBV6-3 and TRBJ2-1, with TRBD1 as a possible D gene (6 bases). CDR1 and CDR2 (germline): MNHEY, SVGEGT. The CDR3 loop spans 15 amino acids. V gave up 2 bases and J gave up 4 bases, with 12 bases separating them. In nucleotides, the CDR3 is TGTGCCAGCAGTTACCACGAGACAGGATACAATGAGCAGTTCTTC. This encodes CASSYHETGYNEQFF.

Many counts were recorded for this clonotype. The V gene is TRBV6-1, the J gene TRBJ2-7, with D hard to call. The V and J ends lost 0 bases and 1 base respectively, with 10 bases between them. The CDR3 covers 15 residues. Germline V gene lookup returns CDR1 MNHNS and CDR2 SASEGT. CDR3 nucleotides: TGTGCCAGCAGTGAAGCAGAGGTCGGATCCTACGAGCAGTACTTC. This sequence encodes CASSEAEVGSYEQYF.

This clonotype was seen repeatedly, ten times or more. The chain is built from TRBV11-2 and TRBJ2-1, with D possibly being TRBD2 (5 bases). The germline V and J ends were trimmed by 7 bases and 7 bases, with 11 bases remaining between them. The CDR3 has 12 amino acids. Germline V CDR1 and CDR2: SGHAT, FQNNGV. This CDR3 is CASNPRGNEQFF. The CDR3 DNA follows: TGTGCCAGCAACCCTCGAGGGAATGAGCAGTTCTTC.

This chain's CDR3 is CASSIGASDTDTQYF. The CDR3 DNA sequence: TGTGCCAGTAGTATTGGAGCAAGCGACACAGATACGCAGTATTTT. The genes are TRBV19 and TRBJ2-3; D gene ambiguous. The CDR3 runs 15 residues. Germline V gene sequence: CDR1 LNHDA, CDR2 SQIVND (reference sequence). Trimming removed 3 bases at V and 2 bases at J, with 12 bases between.

The chain is built from TRBV7-9 and TRBJ2-5; TRBD1 agrees at 7 bases. Germline CDR1 is SEHNR and CDR2 is FQNEAQ (reference sequence). This CDR3 comprises 17 residues. Trimming removed 4 bases from V and 2 bases from J; junction bases left unmatched: 13. The CDR3 reads CASSSARQGHRQETQYF. CDR3 in DNA: TGTGCCAGCAGCTCAGCCAGACAGGGACACCGTCAAGAGACCCAGTACTTC.